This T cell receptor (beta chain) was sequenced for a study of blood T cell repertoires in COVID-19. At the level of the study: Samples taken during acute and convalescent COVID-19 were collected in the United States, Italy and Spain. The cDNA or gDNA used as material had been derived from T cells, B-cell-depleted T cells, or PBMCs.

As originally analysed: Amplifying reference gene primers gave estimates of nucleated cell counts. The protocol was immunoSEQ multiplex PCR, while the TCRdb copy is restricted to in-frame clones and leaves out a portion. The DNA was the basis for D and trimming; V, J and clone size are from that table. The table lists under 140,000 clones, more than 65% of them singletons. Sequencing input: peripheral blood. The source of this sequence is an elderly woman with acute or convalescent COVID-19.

CDR3 sequence (DNA): TGTGCCAGCAGCTTGGTGGTAGCGGGGGGACAAGAGACCCAGTACTTC. Translation gives CASSLVVAGGQETQYF. The chain carries TRBV5-4 and TRBJ2-5; 10 positions match TRBD2. The CDR3 runs 16 residues. Germline V lookup: CDR1 SGHNT, CDR2 YYREEE (reference sequence). The trim removed 0 bases at V and 2 bases at J, leaving 4 bases unmatched.